This entry describes one T cell receptor (beta chain). The antigen remains unidentified. This entry belongs to a study of early T cells in non-severe SARS-CoV-2 infection. Study-wide context: Chains were not paired, and sequencing was done on bulk RNA from unsorted whole blood.

Study outcomes and limitations: Clonotype matching in VDJdb favored anti-spike CD8 responses and did not capture private and CD4 specificities.

Individual cDNA molecules each received unique molecular identifiers attached to them. TCRdb re-called the 5' RACE reads with MiXCR, one entry per CDR3 protein. The repertoire holds under 85,000 distinct CDR3 sequences, with 9.5% to 15% as singletons. CDR3 size: 14 residues. Germline CDR1 is MDHEN and CDR2 is SYDVKM. V lost 2 bases to trimming and J lost 4 bases; unmatched junction nucleotides: 2. This sequence was found in an adult who was a healthcare worker with PCR-confirmed SARS-CoV-2 infection or an uninfected control (not recorded which). V is TRBV28 and J is TRBJ2-5, with TRBD2 identical over 9 bases. Sequencing was performed on whole blood. The CDR3 DNA reads TGTGCCAGCAGTTTAATAGCGGGAGTAGAGACCCAGTACTTC. Translated: CASSLIAGVETQYF.